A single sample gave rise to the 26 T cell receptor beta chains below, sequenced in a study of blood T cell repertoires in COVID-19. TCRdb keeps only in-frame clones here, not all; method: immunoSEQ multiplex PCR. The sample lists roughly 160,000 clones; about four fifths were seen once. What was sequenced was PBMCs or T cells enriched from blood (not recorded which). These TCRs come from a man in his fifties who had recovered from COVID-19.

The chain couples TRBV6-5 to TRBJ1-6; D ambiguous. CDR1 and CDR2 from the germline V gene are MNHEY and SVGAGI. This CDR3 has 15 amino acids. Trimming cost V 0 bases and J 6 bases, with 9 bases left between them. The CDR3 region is CASSYSPQSNSPLHF. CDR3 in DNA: TGTGCCAGCAGTTACTCCCCACAGAGTAATTCACCCCTCCACTTT.

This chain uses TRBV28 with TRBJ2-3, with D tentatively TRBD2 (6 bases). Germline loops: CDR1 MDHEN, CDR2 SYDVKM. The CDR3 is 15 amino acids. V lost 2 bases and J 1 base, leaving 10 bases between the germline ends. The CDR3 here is CASSLPGSGTDTQYF. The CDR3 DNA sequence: TGTGCCAGCAGTTTACCCGGGAGTGGCACAGATACGCAGTATTTT. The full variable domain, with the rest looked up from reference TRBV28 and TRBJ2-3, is DVKVTQSSRYLVKRTGEKVFLECVQDMDHENMFWYRQDPGLGLRLIYFSYDVKMKEKGDIPEGYSVSREKKERFSLILESASTNQTSMYLCASSLPGSGTDTQYFGPGTRLTVL.

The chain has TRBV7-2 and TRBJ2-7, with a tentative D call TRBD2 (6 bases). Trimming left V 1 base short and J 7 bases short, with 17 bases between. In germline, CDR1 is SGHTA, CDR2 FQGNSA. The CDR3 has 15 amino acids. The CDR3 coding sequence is TGTGCCAGCAGCTTAGATCTCCCGGGGGAGAAAGAGCAGTACTTC. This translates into CASSLDLPGEKEQYF.

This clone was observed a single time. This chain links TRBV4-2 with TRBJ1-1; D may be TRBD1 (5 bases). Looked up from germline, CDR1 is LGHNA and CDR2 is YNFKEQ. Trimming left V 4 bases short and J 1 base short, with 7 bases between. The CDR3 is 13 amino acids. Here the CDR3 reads CASSLDRNTEAFF. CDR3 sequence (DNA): TGTGCCAGCAGCCTTGACAGGAACACTGAAGCTTTCTTT.

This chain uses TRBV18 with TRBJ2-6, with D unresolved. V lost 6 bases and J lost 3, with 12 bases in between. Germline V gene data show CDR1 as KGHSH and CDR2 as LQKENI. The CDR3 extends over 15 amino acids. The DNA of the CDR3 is TGTGCCAGCTCCCTTCAGCCAGGTGGGGCCAACGTCCTGACTTTC. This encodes CASSLQPGGANVLTF.

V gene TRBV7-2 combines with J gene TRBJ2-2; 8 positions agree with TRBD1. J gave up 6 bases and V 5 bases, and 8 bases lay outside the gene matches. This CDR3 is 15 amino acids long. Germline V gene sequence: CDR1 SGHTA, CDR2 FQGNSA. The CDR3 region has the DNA TGTGCCAGCAGCCCTGGACAGGGTATACCCGGGGAGCTGTTTTTT. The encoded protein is CASSPGQGIPGELFF.

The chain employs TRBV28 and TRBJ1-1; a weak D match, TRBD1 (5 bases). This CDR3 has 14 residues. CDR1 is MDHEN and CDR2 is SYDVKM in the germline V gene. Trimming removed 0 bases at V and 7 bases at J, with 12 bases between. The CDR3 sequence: CASSLWGRDFEAFF. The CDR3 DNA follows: TGTGCCAGCAGTTTATGGGGGCGGGACTTTGAAGCTTTCTTT. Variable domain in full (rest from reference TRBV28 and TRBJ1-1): DVKVTQSSRYLVKRTGEKVFLECVQDMDHENMFWYRQDPGLGLRLIYFSYDVKMKEKGDIPEGYSVSREKKERFSLILESASTNQTSMYLCASSLWGRDFEAFFGQGTRLTVV.

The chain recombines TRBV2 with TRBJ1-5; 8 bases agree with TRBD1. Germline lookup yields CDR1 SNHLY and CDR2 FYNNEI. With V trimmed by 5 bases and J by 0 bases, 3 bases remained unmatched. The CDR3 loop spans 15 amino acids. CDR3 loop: CASSYRGFSNQPQHF. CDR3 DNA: TGTGCCAGCAGTTACAGGGGGTTTAGCAATCAGCCCCAGCATTTT.

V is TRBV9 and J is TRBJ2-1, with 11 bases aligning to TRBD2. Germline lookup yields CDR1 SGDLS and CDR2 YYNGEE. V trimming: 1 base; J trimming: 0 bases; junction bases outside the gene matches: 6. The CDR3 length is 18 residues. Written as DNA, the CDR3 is TGTGCCAGCAGCGTACCTACTAGCGGGGGTAGCTCCTACAATGAGCAGTTCTTC. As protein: CASSVPTSGGSSYNEQFF.

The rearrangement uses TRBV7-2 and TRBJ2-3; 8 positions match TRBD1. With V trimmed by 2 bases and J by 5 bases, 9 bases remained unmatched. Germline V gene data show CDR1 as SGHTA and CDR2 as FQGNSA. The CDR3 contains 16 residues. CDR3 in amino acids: CASSLTQGRGLDTQYF. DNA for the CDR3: TGTGCCAGCAGCTTAACCCAGGGCAGGGGGCTAGATACGCAGTATTTT.

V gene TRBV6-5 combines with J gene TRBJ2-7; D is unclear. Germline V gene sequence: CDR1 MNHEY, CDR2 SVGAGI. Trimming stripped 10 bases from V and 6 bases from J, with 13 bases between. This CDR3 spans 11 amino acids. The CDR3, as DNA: TGTGCCACCAACCTGATAGCCGAGCAGTACTTC. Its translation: CATNLIAEQYF.

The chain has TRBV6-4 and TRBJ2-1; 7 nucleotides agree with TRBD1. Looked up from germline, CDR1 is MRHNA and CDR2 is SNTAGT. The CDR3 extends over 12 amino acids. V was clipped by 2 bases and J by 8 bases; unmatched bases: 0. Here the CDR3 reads CASSDTGDEQFF. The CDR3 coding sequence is TGTGCCAGCAGTGACACAGGGGATGAGCAGTTCTTC.

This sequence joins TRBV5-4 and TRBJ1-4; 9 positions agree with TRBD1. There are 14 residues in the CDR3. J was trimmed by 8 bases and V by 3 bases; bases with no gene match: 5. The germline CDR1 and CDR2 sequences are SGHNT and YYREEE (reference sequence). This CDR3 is CASSSRDREEKLFF. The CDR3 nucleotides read TGTGCCAGCAGCTCCCGGGACAGGGAGGAAAAACTGTTTTTT.

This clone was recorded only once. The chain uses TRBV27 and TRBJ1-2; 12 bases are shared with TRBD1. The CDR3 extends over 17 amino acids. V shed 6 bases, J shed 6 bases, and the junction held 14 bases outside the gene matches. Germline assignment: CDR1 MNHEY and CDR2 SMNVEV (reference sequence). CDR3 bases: TGTGCCAGCAGGCGAAACACCGGGACAGGGGGCGCAGATGGCTACACCTTC. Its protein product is CASRRNTGTGGADGYTF.

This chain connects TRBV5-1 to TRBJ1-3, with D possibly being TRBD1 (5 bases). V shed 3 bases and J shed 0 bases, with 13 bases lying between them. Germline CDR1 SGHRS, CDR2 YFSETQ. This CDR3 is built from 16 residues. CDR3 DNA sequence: TGCGCCAGCAGCTGGGACGGGGGGGGCTCTGGAAACACCATATATTTT. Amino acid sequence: CASSWDGGGSGNTIYF.

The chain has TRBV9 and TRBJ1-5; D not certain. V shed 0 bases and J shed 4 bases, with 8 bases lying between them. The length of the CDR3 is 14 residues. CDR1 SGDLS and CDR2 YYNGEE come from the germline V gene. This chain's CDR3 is CASSVGPVNQPQHF. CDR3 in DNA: TGTGCCAGCAGCGTAGGGCCTGTTAATCAGCCCCAGCATTTT.

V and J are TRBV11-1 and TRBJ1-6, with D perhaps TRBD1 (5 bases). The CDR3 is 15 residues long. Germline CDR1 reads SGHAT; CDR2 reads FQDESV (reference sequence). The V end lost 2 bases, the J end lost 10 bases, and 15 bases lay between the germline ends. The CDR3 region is CASSLYQGLMSPLHF. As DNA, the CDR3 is TGTGCCAGCAGCTTATATCAGGGTCTGATGTCACCCCTCCACTTT. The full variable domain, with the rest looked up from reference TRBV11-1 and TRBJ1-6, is EAEVAQSPRYKITEKSQAVAFWCDPISGHATLYWYRQILGQGPELLVQFQDESVVDDSQLPKDRFSAERLKGVDSTLKIQPAELGDSAMYLCASSLYQGLMSPLHFGNGTRLTVT.

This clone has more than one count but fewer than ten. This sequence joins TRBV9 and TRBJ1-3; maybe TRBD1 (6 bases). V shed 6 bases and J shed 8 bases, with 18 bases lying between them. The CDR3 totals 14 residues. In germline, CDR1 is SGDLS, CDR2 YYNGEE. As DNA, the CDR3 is TGTGCCAGCACCCAGGACGGGGGGCTGGACACCATATATTTT. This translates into CASTQDGGLDTIYF.

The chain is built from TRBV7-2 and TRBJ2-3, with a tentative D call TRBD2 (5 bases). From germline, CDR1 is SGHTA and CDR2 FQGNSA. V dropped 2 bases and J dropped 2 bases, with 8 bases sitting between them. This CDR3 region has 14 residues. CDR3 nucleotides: TGTGCCAGCAGCTTAAGAGGGTCCACAGATACGCAGTATTTT. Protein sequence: CASSLRGSTDTQYF.

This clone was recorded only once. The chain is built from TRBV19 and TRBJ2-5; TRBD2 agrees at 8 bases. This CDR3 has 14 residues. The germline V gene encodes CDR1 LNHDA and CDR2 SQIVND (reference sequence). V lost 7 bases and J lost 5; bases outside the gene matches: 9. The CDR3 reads CASMDGGAGETQYF. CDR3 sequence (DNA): TGTGCCAGTATGGACGGGGGGGCCGGGGAGACCCAGTACTTC.

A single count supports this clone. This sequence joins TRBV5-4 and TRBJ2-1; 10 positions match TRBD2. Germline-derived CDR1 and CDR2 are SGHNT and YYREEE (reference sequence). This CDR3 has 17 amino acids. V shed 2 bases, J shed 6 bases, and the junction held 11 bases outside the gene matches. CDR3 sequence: CASSLFSGGAGFNEQFF. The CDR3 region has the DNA TGTGCCAGCAGCTTATTCAGCGGGGGGGCGGGGTTCAATGAGCAGTTCTTC.

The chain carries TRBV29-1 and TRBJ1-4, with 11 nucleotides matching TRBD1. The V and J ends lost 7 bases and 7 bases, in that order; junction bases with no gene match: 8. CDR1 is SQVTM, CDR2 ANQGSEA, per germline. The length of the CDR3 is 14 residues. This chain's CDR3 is CSGNTGTGGEKLFF. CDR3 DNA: TGCAGCGGGAACACCGGGACAGGGGGTGAAAAACTGTTTTTT.

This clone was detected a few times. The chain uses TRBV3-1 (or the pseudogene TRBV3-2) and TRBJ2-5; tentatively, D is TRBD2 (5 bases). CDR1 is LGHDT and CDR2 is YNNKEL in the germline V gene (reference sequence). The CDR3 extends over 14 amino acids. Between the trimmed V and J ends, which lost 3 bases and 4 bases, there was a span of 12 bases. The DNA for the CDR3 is TGTGCCAGCAGCCATACGGGGTTAGGAGAGACCCAGTACTTC. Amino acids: CASSHTGLGETQYF.

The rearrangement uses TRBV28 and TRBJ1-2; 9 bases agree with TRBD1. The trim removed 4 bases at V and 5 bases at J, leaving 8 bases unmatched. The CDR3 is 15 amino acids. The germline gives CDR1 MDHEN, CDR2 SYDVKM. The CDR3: CASSSAGTGSYGYTF. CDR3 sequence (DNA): TGTGCCAGCAGTTCCGCCGGGACAGGGTCATATGGCTACACCTTC.

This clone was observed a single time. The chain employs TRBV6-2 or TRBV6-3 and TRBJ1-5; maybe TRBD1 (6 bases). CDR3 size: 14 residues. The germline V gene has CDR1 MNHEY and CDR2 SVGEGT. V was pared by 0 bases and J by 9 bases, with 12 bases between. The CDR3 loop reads CASSYSAGVRPQHF. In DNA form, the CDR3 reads TGTGCCAGCAGTTACTCTGCAGGGGTTCGGCCCCAGCATTTT.

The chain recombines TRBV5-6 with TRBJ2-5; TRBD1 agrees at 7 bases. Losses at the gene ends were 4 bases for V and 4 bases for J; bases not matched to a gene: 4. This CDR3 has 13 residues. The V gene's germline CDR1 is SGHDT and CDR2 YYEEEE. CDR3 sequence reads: CASSKTGAETQYF. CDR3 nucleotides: TGTGCCAGCAGCAAAACAGGGGCAGAGACCCAGTACTTC.